The 11 T cell receptor beta chains below all came from one sample that was sequenced in a study of brain T cells in children with intractable seizures. Noted time point: blood from clinic visit 5 months post-surgery; TSC patient then seizure free. Using immunoSEQ multiplex PCR, the repertoire was profiled, and TCRdb retains in-frame clones only, with some absent. The sample lists a few hundred thousand clones, about 93% occurring once. The source material was peripheral blood, sampled 4 to 5 months after surgery. The source of these receptors is a boy in the first two years of life with tuberous sclerosis and intractable seizures.

This clone has only one observation. The sample has other DNA sequences that encode this CDR3 too. The V call is TRBV7-3, the J call TRBJ1-1; D uncertain. The CDR3 has 13 residues. The V end lost 2 bases, the J end lost 1 base, and 5 bases lay between the germline ends. Germline assignment: CDR1 SGHTA and CDR2 FQGTGA. The CDR3 spells CASSLLGNTEAFF. The DNA for the CDR3 is TGTGCCAGCAGCTTATTGGGGAACACTGAAGCTTTCTTT.

This sequence joins TRBV24-1 and TRBJ2-3; unclear D gene. The CDR3 has 15 amino acids. V shed 3 bases and J shed 2 bases, with 11 bases lying between them. Germline CDR1 is KGHDR and CDR2 is SFDVKD. The CDR3 DNA is TGTGCCACCAGTGATCCACAGAGATCCACAGATACGCAGTATTTT. It codes for CATSDPQRSTDTQYF.

The chain joins TRBV5-4 to TRBJ2-1, with TRBD2 identical over 13 bases. CDR3 size: 15 residues. V lost 5 bases to trimming and J lost 9 bases; unmatched junction nucleotides: 8. Per the germline V gene, CDR1 is SGHNT and CDR2 is YYREEE (reference sequence). CDR3 sequence (DNA): TGTGCCAGCAGGCATGGACTAGCGGGGGTAAGTGAGCAGTTCTTC. Amino acid sequence: CASRHGLAGVSEQFF.

This chain joins TRBV28 and TRBJ2-3; no clear D. The CDR3 is made up of 13 amino acids. V lost 4 bases to trimming and J lost 6 bases, with 11 bases between them. CDR1 is MDHEN, CDR2 SYDVKM, per germline. CDR3 protein: CASSSPASDTQYF. The CDR3 nucleotides are TGTGCCAGCAGTTCCCCCGCCAGTGATACGCAGTATTTT.

V and J are TRBV10-3 and TRBJ2-1, with 12 bases aligning to TRBD2. With V trimmed by 10 bases and J by 7 bases, 5 bases remained unmatched. The CDR3 sequence is 13 residues long. CDR1 is ENHRY, CDR2 SYGVKD, per germline. The CDR3, as DNA: TGTGCCACGCTAGCGGGAGGGCCAAATGAGCAGTTCTTC. This gives the protein CATLAGGPNEQFF.

The chain uses TRBV6-5 and TRBJ2-3; 11 bases are shared with TRBD2. The V gene's germline CDR1 is MNHEY and CDR2 SVGAGI. The CDR3 length is 15 residues. The V gene end was trimmed by 7 bases and the J gene end by 2 bases; junction bases not matched to a gene: 5. CDR3: CASTVAGGNTDTQYF. CDR3 sequence (DNA): TGTGCCAGCACGGTAGCGGGGGGGAACACAGATACGCAGTATTTT.

This rearrangement joins TRBV6-5 to TRBJ2-7; no clear D gene. The CDR3 is 16 amino acids. Looked up from germline, CDR1 is MNHEY and CDR2 is SVGAGI. V lost 0 bases and J lost 4, with 16 bases in between. In DNA, the CDR3 is TGTGCCAGCAGTTACTCTGGTTCGGGCGGCCCTTACGAGCAGTACTTC. It translates to CASSYSGSGGPYEQYF.

Points on this clone: At one end the junction does not follow the germline gene, possibly because of a read error. The chain carries TRBV11-2 and TRBJ1-1, with D unresolved. Germline CDR1 SGHAT, CDR2 FQNNGV. This CDR3 contains 13 residues. The CDR3 coding sequence is TGTGCCAGCAGCGTAGAGAGAGGTACTGAAGCTTTCTTT. Translation gives CASSVERGTEAFF.

The rearrangement links TRBV18 to TRBJ1-1, with a tentative D call TRBD1 (6 bases). Germline CDR1 and CDR2: KGHSH and LQKENI. Trimming removed 3 bases at V and 5 bases at J, with 16 bases between. The CDR3 contains 15 residues. DNA of the CDR3: TGTGCCAGCTCACCTGGTTGGCAGGGACAAACTGAAGCTTTCTTT. Encoded protein: CASSPGWQGQTEAFF.

The chain links TRBV7-6 to TRBJ1-1, with D hard to call. This CDR3 has 12 amino acids. With 1 base removed from V and 6 bases from J, the gap between germline ends came to 6 bases. Per the germline V gene, CDR1 is SGHVS and CDR2 is FNYEAQ. CDR3 nucleotide sequence: TGTGCCAGCAGCTTAGAGGGAGCTGAAGCTTTCTTT. As protein: CASSLEGAEAFF. The variable domain in full, with the rest retrieved from reference TRBV7-6 and TRBJ1-1, is GAGVSQSPRYKVTKRGQDVALRCDPISGHVSLYWYRQALGQGPEFLTYFNYEAQQDKSGLPNDRFSAERPEGSISTLTIQRTEQRDSAMYRCASSLEGAEAFFGQGTRLTVV.

The rearrangement joins TRBV9 to TRBJ2-5, with TRBD1 as a possible D gene (5 bases). Germline CDR1 SGDLS, CDR2 YYNGEE. V lost 2 bases, J lost 2 bases, and 16 bases lay in between. The CDR3 loop spans 16 amino acids. This CDR3 reads CASSVNPQDSQETQYF. CDR3 bases: TGTGCCAGCAGCGTCAACCCACAGGATTCGCAAGAGACCCAGTACTTC.